These 17 T cell receptor beta chains originate from one sample sequenced in a study of OX40 agonist ivuxolimab in advanced cancers. Clones were read by immunoSEQ multiplex PCR, and TCRdb kept only the in-frame ones, dropping some. The sample includes about 55,000 clones, 70% to 90% of them seen just once. Sample: CD4+ or CD8+ T cells sorted from blood, taken in a trial of the OX40 agonist ivuxolimab. The receptors here all came from an adult with an advanced solid tumor such as melanoma, head and neck, liver or kidney cancer.

This clone was counted a few times. Other nucleotide sequences in the sample specify the same CDR3. The chain uses TRBV19 and TRBJ2-2; 8 bases are shared with TRBD1. CDR1 and CDR2 (germline): LNHDA, SQIVND (reference sequence). The CDR3 runs 15 residues. Germline trimming cut 3 bases from V and 3 bases from J; bases unmatched to any gene: 3. The CDR3 here is CASSIAGGDTGELFF. The DNA for the CDR3 is TGTGCCAGTAGTATTGCAGGGGGCGACACCGGGGAGCTGTTTTTT.

The chain employs TRBV2 and TRBJ1-4, with D maybe TRBD1 (5 bases). V lost 6 bases and J lost 4, with 15 bases in between. The germline CDR1 and CDR2 sequences are SNHLY and FYNNEI. The CDR3 spans 15 residues. CDR3 sequence reads: CASSVQVGGNEKLFF. CDR3 in DNA: TGTGCCAGCAGCGTTCAGGTTGGGGGTAATGAAAAACTGTTTTTT.

This clone has a handful of counts. The chain carries TRBV10-3 and TRBJ2-1, with TRBD2 as a possible D gene (6 bases). Trimming shortened V by 3 bases and J by 7 bases, and 13 bases separated the two germline ends. The CDR3 sequence is 14 residues long. Germline V gives CDR1 ENHRY, CDR2 SYGVKD. CDR3 bases: TGTGCCATCAGTGAAACCGGGACTCGAAATGAGCAGTTCTTC. Translation: CAISETGTRNEQFF.

This chain connects TRBV7-9 to TRBJ1-1; D is possibly TRBD1 (6 bases). CDR1 and CDR2 (germline): SEHNR, FQNEAQ (reference sequence). The V end was cut by 7 bases, the J end by 3 bases, with 15 bases between. The CDR3 is 14 residues long. CDR3 DNA: TGTGCCAGCATCTCAGGGGTTAAGGACACTGAAGCTTTCTTT. This sequence encodes CASISGVKDTEAFF.

This rearrangement joins TRBV5-6 to TRBJ2-5, with 7 nucleotides matching TRBD1. The V segment lost 4 bases and the J segment 4 bases; nucleotides outside the gene matches: 4. This CDR3 has 13 residues. Germline-derived CDR1 and CDR2 are SGHDT and YYEEEE. The CDR3 DNA follows: TGTGCCAGCAGCACAAACAGGGGAGAGACCCAGTACTTC. Protein: CASSTNRGETQYF.

This clone was counted only a few times. The genes are TRBV5-6 and TRBJ2-4; D gene ambiguous. The V gene's germline CDR1 is SGHDT and CDR2 YYEEEE. Deletions cut 2 bases from V and 8 bases from J, with 11 bases between. The CDR3 is 13 residues long. This chain's CDR3 is CASSLFQADIQYF. CDR3 sequence (DNA): TGTGCCAGCAGCTTATTTCAAGCAGACATTCAGTACTTC.

The chain has TRBV28 and TRBJ2-7; no firm D call. The CDR3 has 14 residues. Germline V CDR1 and CDR2: MDHEN, SYDVKM. V lost 4 bases, J lost 2 bases, and 12 bases lay in between. The CDR3 reads CASSWSVPTYEQYF. DNA for the CDR3: TGTGCCAGCAGTTGGTCCGTGCCGACCTACGAGCAGTACTTC.

This clone was observed a few times. The chain has TRBV6-5 and TRBJ1-2, with D uncertain. Germline V gives CDR1 MNHEY, CDR2 SVGAGI. The V and J ends lost 2 bases and 6 bases respectively, with 13 bases between them. The CDR3 has 14 amino acids. The CDR3 sequence: CASSYTPAGDGYTF. CDR3 bases: TGTGCCAGCAGTTACACGCCAGCCGGGGATGGCTACACCTTC.

The sample holds a few counts of this clone. V usage is TRBV30 and J usage is TRBJ1-1; D ambiguous. The CDR3 runs 14 residues. Trimming took 2 bases from V and 3 from J, leaving 13 bases between them. Per the germline V gene, CDR1 is GTSNPN and CDR2 is SVGIG (reference sequence). In nucleotides, the CDR3 is TGTGCCTGGAGTAACTCCGGGCCTTACACTGAAGCTTTCTTT. Translated, it gives CAWSNSGPYTEAFF. Variable domain in full (rest from reference TRBV30 and TRBJ1-1): SQTIHQWPATLVQPVGSPLSLECTVEGTSNPNLYWYRQAAGRGLQLLFYSVGIGQISSEVPQNLSASRPQDRQFILSSKKLLLSDSGFYLCAWSNSGPYTEAFFGQGTRLTVV.

V gene TRBV27 combines with J gene TRBJ2-1; a possible D gene is TRBD2 (5 bases). The CDR3 contains 16 residues. Germline assignment: CDR1 MNHEY and CDR2 SMNVEV (reference sequence). The V and J ends lost 4 bases and 0 bases respectively, with 13 bases between them. The CDR3 spells CASSSFLGSSYNEQFF. CDR3 nucleotide sequence: TGTGCCAGCAGTTCCTTTCTAGGGAGCTCCTACAATGAGCAGTTCTTC.

The chain is built from TRBV7-9 and TRBJ1-1; D not resolved. From germline, CDR1 is SEHNR and CDR2 FQNEAQ (reference sequence). V was clipped by 5 bases and J by 1 base, with 14 bases between them. There are 15 residues in the CDR3. In DNA, the CDR3 is TGTGCCAGCAGCCCAAAGACATCCCGGAACACTGAAGCTTTCTTT. Protein sequence: CASSPKTSRNTEAFF.

The J gene is TRBJ1-5, the V gene TRBV4-3; D is perhaps TRBD1 (5 bases). V was shortened by 0 bases and J by 7 bases, with 13 bases between the two germline ends. Germline V gene data show CDR1 as LGHNA and CDR2 as YSLEER. This CDR3 is built from 15 residues. The CDR3 region has the DNA TGCGCCAGCAGCCAAGAATGGGGGTCGAACCAGCCCCAGCATTTT. Translating gives CASSQEWGSNQPQHF.

The CDR3 DNA reads TGTGCCAGCAGCGTGGGGGCGAAGGCGAACACCGGGGAGCTGTTTTTT. Encoded protein: CASSVGAKANTGELFF. The gene calls are TRBV9 and TRBJ2-2, with D tentatively TRBD1 (6 bases). Germline assignment: CDR1 SGDLS and CDR2 YYNGEE. Between the trimmed V and J ends, which lost 2 bases and 0 bases, there was a span of 11 bases. The CDR3 covers 16 residues.

The chain couples TRBV13 to TRBJ1-2, with D maybe TRBD1 (5 bases). Germline CDR1 reads PRHDT; CDR2 reads FYEKMQ (reference sequence). V shed 5 bases and J shed 5 bases, with 15 bases lying between them. This CDR3 has 14 amino acids. Written as DNA, the CDR3 is TGTGCCAGCAGCGTCGGGGGGAGTAAATATGGCTACACCTTC. It encodes CASSVGGSKYGYTF.

This clone showed up just once. V gene TRBV6-5 combines with J gene TRBJ1-2; D remains ambiguous. The CDR3 has 13 residues. V was cut by 0 bases and J by 6 bases, with 8 bases left in between. The germline gives CDR1 MNHEY, CDR2 SVGAGI. Here the CDR3 DNA reads TGTGCCAGCAGTTACTCTGACTTTAATGGCTACACCTTC. Translating gives CASSYSDFNGYTF.

This rearrangement joins TRBV30 to TRBJ2-5, with 9 nucleotides matching TRBD2. Germline-derived CDR1 and CDR2 are GTSNPN and SVGIG (reference sequence). With V trimmed by 5 bases and J by 5 bases, 12 bases remained unmatched. The CDR3 has 15 residues. The CDR3 is CAWVEAGGPWETQYF. As DNA, the CDR3 is TGTGCCTGGGTAGAGGCGGGAGGGCCTTGGGAGACCCAGTACTTC.

Of note for this clone: The junction departs from germline at one end; a sequencing error may be responsible. The J gene is TRBJ2-1, the V gene TRBV7-6, with 9 bases lining up with TRBD2. The CDR3 has 21 residues. Germline loops: CDR1 SGHVS, CDR2 FNYEAQ. The CDR3 spells CASSLAPGPSVGREGTNEQFF. CDR3 nucleotide sequence: TGTGCCAGCAGCCTAGCCCCGGGCCCCTCGGTGGGGCGGGAGGGTACCAATGAGCAGTTCTTC.